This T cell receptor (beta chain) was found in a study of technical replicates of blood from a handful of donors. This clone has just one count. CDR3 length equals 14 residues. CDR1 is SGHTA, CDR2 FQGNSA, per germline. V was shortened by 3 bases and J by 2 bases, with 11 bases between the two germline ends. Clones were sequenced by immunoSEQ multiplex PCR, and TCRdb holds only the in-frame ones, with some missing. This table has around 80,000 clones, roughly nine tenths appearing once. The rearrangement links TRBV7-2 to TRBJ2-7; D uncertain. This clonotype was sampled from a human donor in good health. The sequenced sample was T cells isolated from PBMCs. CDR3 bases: TGTGCCAGCAGCTTCAGCAGCGCAACCTACGAGCAGTACTTC. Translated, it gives CASSFSSATYEQYF.